This T cell receptor (beta chain) was sequenced in a study of T-cell memory formation after mild COVID-19. The CDR3 totals 12 residues. In germline, CDR1 is SQVTM, CDR2 ANQGSEA. TCRdb fed the 5' RACE reads into MiXCR, producing one record per CDR3 protein. The data contain over 9,500 distinct CDR3 sequences, about 14% of them singletons. The sequencing input was PBMCs or a T cell subset sorted from them (not recorded which). The TCR was taken from a man younger than 35 who had mild COVID-19 (a few samples of this study predate the infection). Cell type and time point are not known. V gene TRBV29-1 combines with J gene TRBJ2-1, with D perhaps TRBD2 (6 bases). In nucleotides, the CDR3 is TGCAGGGGGGGAGAGAGCTACAATGAGCAGTTCTTC. The encoded protein is CRGGESYNEQFF.